This T cell receptor (beta chain) emerged from a study of T cell responses to AZD1222 COVID-19 vaccine. V was trimmed by 0 bases and J by 4 bases, leaving 6 bases between them. CDR3 length: 14 residues. The germline V gene encodes CDR1 LGHNA and CDR2 YSLEER. Study outcomes and limitations: Nearly half of unique spike-specific TCRs reportedly avoided B.1.351 and B.1.1.7 mutated regions. White British ancestry dominated among donors, who included more females, and clonal diversity was possibly underestimated.

Assay used: immunoSEQ multiplex PCR; TCRdb lists only in-frame clones, some missing. The sample includes 140,000 to 150,000 clones, 90% to 95% of them seen just once. With regard to this clone: Its antigen remains unidentified.

V usage is TRBV4-3 and J usage is TRBJ2-2; D remains unclear. The sample in question was peripheral blood, obtained 28 days after the second AZD1222 dose. The receptor was derived from an adult who received the AZD1222 COVID-19 vaccine. The CDR3 DNA is TGCGCCAGCAGCCAAGATCAAGGCACCGGGGAGCTGTTTTTT. It codes for CASSQDQGTGELFF.